A selection of T cell receptor beta chains follows, all from one sample in a study of shared clonotypes between healthy human individuals. Only in-frame clones appear in the TCRdb table, and some are missing; sequencing was by immunoSEQ multiplex PCR. The sample has 2 million to 2.5 million clones; approximately 96% are singletons. The sample taken for sequencing was naive CD4+ T cells sorted from blood. All receptors derive from a man aged 18 to 29 in good health. The CDR3 runs from the conserved cysteine through the conserved F or W. Each record gives: J gene, V gene, CDR3 protein.

TRBJ1-5	TRBV19	CASSTGTGNQPQHF
TRBJ2-7	TRBV6-4	CATTYEQYF
TRBJ1-1	TRBV5-1	CASSPRGNTEAFF
TRBJ2-5	TRBV5-1	CASSLGDGEETQYF
TRBJ2-7	TRBV29-1	CSARDRATYEQYF
TRBJ2-4	TRBV5-1	CASSLEGTGLTKNIQYF
TRBJ2-2	TRBV10-3	CAISAKGSGELFF
TRBJ2-7	TRBV5-1	CASSPGQVSDEQYF
TRBJ1-2	TRBV29-1	CSVESADYGYTF
TRBJ2-3	TRBV19	CASSIGRSNTDTQYF
TRBJ1-2	TRBV2	CASSEAGFGQINYGYTF
TRBJ1-1	TRBV19	CASSIQGMNTEAFF
TRBJ2-3	TRBV10-3	CAISDSVEVRDTQYF
TRBJ1-4	TRBV9	CASSAGFGPNEKLFF
TRBJ2-1	TRBV5-6	CASSPTSGRILVNNEQFF
TRBJ2-7	TRBV18	CASSKETIGGDEQYF
TRBJ2-2	TRBV5-1	CASSSTPQYGRLFF
TRBJ2-3	TRBV5-1	CASSLEGGTDTQYF
TRBJ2-4	TRBV27	CASSFSGREGHKFDKNIQYF
TRBJ2-3	TRBV6-1	CASRGHPYSTDTQYF
TRBJ2-7	TRBV2	CASRERTGNSYEQYF
TRBJ2-5	TRBV2	CASKGNPGLVGETQYF
TRBJ2-1	TRBV28	CASSNSGGHYNEQFF
TRBJ2-3	TRBV2	CASSVSGGASYF
TRBJ2-3	TRBV7-8	CASSPYGQGYADTQYF
TRBJ2-5	TRBV9	CASSRPGLAAETQYF
TRBJ2-3	TRBV5-4	CASSTGPSQADTQYF
TRBJ1-2	TRBV27	CASSLSGGKDGYTF
TRBJ1-1	TRBV28	CASSSRQGTLPNTEAFF
TRBJ2-2	TRBV19	CAGSRTDTGELFF
TRBJ1-1	TRBV5-1	CASSLGVGQEF
TRBJ1-2	TRBV6-4	CASRLNNSANYGYTF
TRBJ2-1	TRBV14	CASSQDSAGYYNEQFF
TRBJ2-7	TRBV7-2	CASSSSGYGYEQYF
TRBJ2-6	TRBV6-1	CAAGYTWANVLTF
TRBJ2-1	TRBV5-4	CASSASGALREEQFF
TRBJ2-3	TRBV5-4	CASSFGTPPDTQYF
TRBJ2-7	TRBV27	CASRKSGTVSSYEQYF
TRBJ2-5	TRBV7-2	CASSPTAAGSQETQYF
TRBJ2-5	TRBV7-9	CASSFWTAHQETQYF
TRBJ2-7	TRBV29-1	CSVLRDRTYEQYF
TRBJ2-5	TRBV6-4	CASSETGETQYF
TRBJ2-7	TRBV18	CASSGQGAREQYF
TRBJ1-5	TRBV2	CASKNSNSNQPQHF
TRBJ2-7	TRBV14	CASSQDTGTGSYEQYF
TRBJ1-6	TRBV6-5	CASSYRGNSPLHF
TRBJ2-7	TRBV19	CASSPKGPIEKQYF
TRBJ2-7	TRBV5-5	CASSSGAGNTYEQYF
TRBJ2-2	TRBV7-2	CASSRGTGVVGELFF
TRBJ1-2	TRBV5-1	CASSWDRDTGNYGYTF
TRBJ1-5	TRBV7-8	CASSATGGGNQPQHF
TRBJ2-7	TRBV6-6	CASRTGATYEQYF
TRBJ1-1	TRBV30	CAWTRTGNTEAFF
TRBJ1-2	TRBV5-1	CASSIRGDYGYTF
TRBJ2-7	TRBV30	CASRGLDYEQYF
TRBJ1-5	TRBV15	CATSRWNSNQPQHF
TRBJ2-3	TRBV19	CARGPQYF